This is a list of T cell receptor beta chains from one sample in a study of cytomegalovirus exposure and HLA in healthy donors. TCRdb's table, derived via immunoSEQ multiplex PCR, lists solely in-frame clones and lacks some. The sample records about 180,000 clones, just under 80% being singletons. Sequencing used PBMCs. Receptors were obtained from a woman aged 30 to 39 in good health and CMV-seronegative. CDR3s include the opening cysteine and the closing phenylalanine or tryptophan. The order of the fields is D gene, J gene, CDR3 length, clone size, V gene, CDR3 DNA, CDR3 protein. D genes are given only for firm matches. The listing skips clone size in some rows; elsewhere it reads once, few, many or a size class.

TRBD1 TRBJ2-7 14 - TRBV9 TGTGCCAGCAGCGTAGCTCAGGGGGCCTACGAGCAGTACTTC CASSVAQGAYEQYF
- TRBJ2-1 12 - TRBV9 TGTGCCAGCAGCGTAAATAACGGTGAGCAGTTCTTC CASSVNNGEQFF
- TRBJ1-2 15 - TRBV6-5 TGTGCCAGCAGTTACTCAACAATCGGCGCCGGGGGCTACACCTTC CASSYSTIGAGGYTF
TRBD1 TRBJ1-5 15 - TRBV7-2 TGTGCCAGCAGCTCCCAGACAGGGGGCAATCAGCCCCAGCATTTT CASSSQTGGNQPQHF
- TRBJ2-3 13 - TRBV10-1 TGCGCCAGCAGTGAGATCCTAGGAGATACGCAGTATTTT CASSEILGDTQYF
TRBD1 TRBJ2-7 13 once TRBV18 TGTGCCAGCTCAAGGAACAGGGGTTCCGAGCAGTACTTC CASSRNRGSEQYF
- TRBJ2-5 13 - TRBV30 TGTGCCTGGAGTCTTATTCCGGGAGAGACCCAGTACTTC CAWSLIPGETQYF
TRBD1 TRBJ1-5 15 once TRBV6-1 TGTGCCAGCAGTGCCAAGCAGGGGGCGGGTCAGCCCCAGCATTTT CASSAKQGAGQPQHF
TRBD2 TRBJ2-3 17 - TRBV7-6 TGTGCCAGCAGCTTAGGACTAGCGGGGGGGCTTCGAGATACGCAGTATTTT CASSLGLAGGLRDTQYF
- TRBJ1-5 13 - TRBV7-9 TGTGCCAGCAGCCAGGTCGTAGGTCAGCCCCAGCATTTT CASSQVVGQPQHF
- TRBJ2-7 16 - TRBV4-1 TGCGCCAGCAGCCAAGAGGGGGCTGGCAGAACCTACGAGCAGTACTTC CASSQEGAGRTYEQYF
- TRBJ1-5 16 - TRBV18 TGTGCCAGCTCACCCGAGGGGGGGGAAGTTCGCCAGCCCCAGCATTTT CASSPEGGEVRQPQHF
- TRBJ1-4 15 - TRBV4-3 TGCGCCAGCAGCCAAGGCGCCCGAGGGAATGAAAAACTGTTTTTT CASSQGARGNEKLFF
- TRBJ2-3 17 once TRBV5-1 TGCGCCAGCAGCTTGGCAGGCGGGGCGGTATACACAGATACGCAGTATTTT CASSLAGGAVYTDTQYF
- TRBJ1-2 14 - TRBV5-6 TGTGCCAGCGGGTTGGAGGGGCCCAACTATGGCTACACCTTC CASGLEGPNYGYTF
- TRBJ2-7 12 - TRBV10-2 TGCGCCAGCAGTGAGTTTCGGTACGAGCAGTACTTC CASSEFRYEQYF
TRBD2 TRBJ2-2 17 few TRBV25-1 TGTGCCAGCAGTGGGGGAGCGGGGGCCATACAGACCGGGGAGCTGTTTTTT CASSGGAGAIQTGELFF
- TRBJ1-1 13 - TRBV18 TGTGCCAGCTTTTCATCTGGGCAACTTGAAGCTTTCTTT CASFSSGQLEAFF
- TRBJ1-5 13 - TRBV5-8 TGTGCCAGCAGCTTAAACGGGATGCAGCCCCAGCATTTT CASSLNGMQPQHF
- TRBJ1-4 15 - TRBV9 TGTGCCAGCAGCGTAGCCCCCTCTACTAATGAAAAACTGTTTTTT CASSVAPSTNEKLFF
TRBD1 TRBJ1-2 14 - TRBV5-4 TGTGCCAGCAGCGACCCAGGGACAGGGTACGGCTACACCTTC CASSDPGTGYGYTF
TRBD2 TRBJ2-7 14 - TRBV6-1 TGTGCCAGCAGTGGACTAGCCGGGACCTACGAGCAGTACTTC CASSGLAGTYEQYF
TRBD1 TRBJ1-3 14 - TRBV19 TGTGCCAGTAGAACGCAGGGGGACGGAAACACCATATATTTT CASRTQGDGNTIYF
- TRBJ2-1 15 - TRBV21-1 TGTGCCAGCAGCAAAGAAGGGCAGGGGTTGAATGAGCAGTTCTTC CASSKEGQGLNEQFF
- TRBJ2-7 11 - TRBV7-2 TGTGCCAGCAGCTTAGCGAGAGAGCAGTACTTC CASSLAREQYF
- TRBJ2-7 14 - TRBV5-6 TGTGCCAGCAGCTTGGTTGGCAGGTCCTACGAGCAGTACTTC CASSLVGRSYEQYF